The next 4 T cell receptor beta chains were all read from a single sample in a study of blood T cells in healthy people across ages. Primed by a sample-barcoded 5' primer and a J-beta primer mix, a second PCR proceeded for 7 to 11 cycles. TCRdb called the 5' RACE reads again in MiXCR, with one record for every CDR3 protein. Of about 1.6 million distinct CDR3 sequences listed, about 32% were seen once; the top ten hold 10% to 12%. Sequencing was carried out using blood. These receptors originate from a woman aged 30 to 39 in good health.

V is TRBV29-1 and J is TRBJ1-2; no definite D call. The V gene's germline CDR1 is SQVTM and CDR2 ANQGSEA. This CDR3 comprises 12 residues. V was pared by 4 bases and J by 5 bases, with 11 bases between. As DNA, the CDR3 is TGCAGCGTTGTTATATGGGGATATGGCTACACCTTC. It yields the protein CSVVIWGYGYTF. Supplemented by reference TRBV29-1 and TRBJ1-2, the full variable domain reads SAVISQKPSRDICQRGTSLTIQCQVDSQVTMMFWYRQQPGQSLTLIATANQGSEATYESGFVIDKFPISRPNLTFSTLTVSNMSPEDSSIYLCSVVIWGYGYTFGSGTRLTVV.

The chain has TRBV2 and TRBJ2-3; maybe TRBD2 (6 bases). This CDR3 contains 15 residues. The germline V gene has CDR1 SNHLY and CDR2 FYNNEI. V was pared by 9 bases and J by 0 bases, with 16 bases between. The DNA for the CDR3 is TGTGCCAGTACCACGGGCGGGACTAGCACAGATACGCAGTATTTT. Protein: CASTTGGTSTDTQYF.

The chain recombines TRBV20-1 with TRBJ2-5, with 11 bases aligning to TRBD1. The tail of the sequence fits TRBJ2-7 better, so the J call may be wrong. The germline gives CDR1 DFQATT, CDR2 SNEGSKA (reference sequence). CDR3 length: 15 residues. CDR3 amino acids: CSARGQGATSYEQYF. The CDR3 DNA follows: TGCAGTGCTCGAGGACAGGGGGCCACATCCTACGAGCAGTACTTC.

This clonotype was detected a few times. The chain is built from TRBV25-1 and TRBJ2-3, with D possibly TRBD2 on 5 matching bases. This CDR3 region has 13 residues. CDR1 is MGHDK and CDR2 is SYGVNS in the germline V gene. The germline V and J ends were trimmed by 4 bases and 8 bases, with 13 bases remaining between them. CDR3 residues: CASSARAGGTQYF. Here the CDR3 DNA reads TGTGCCAGCAGTGCCCGCGCGGGCGGTACGCAGTATTTT.